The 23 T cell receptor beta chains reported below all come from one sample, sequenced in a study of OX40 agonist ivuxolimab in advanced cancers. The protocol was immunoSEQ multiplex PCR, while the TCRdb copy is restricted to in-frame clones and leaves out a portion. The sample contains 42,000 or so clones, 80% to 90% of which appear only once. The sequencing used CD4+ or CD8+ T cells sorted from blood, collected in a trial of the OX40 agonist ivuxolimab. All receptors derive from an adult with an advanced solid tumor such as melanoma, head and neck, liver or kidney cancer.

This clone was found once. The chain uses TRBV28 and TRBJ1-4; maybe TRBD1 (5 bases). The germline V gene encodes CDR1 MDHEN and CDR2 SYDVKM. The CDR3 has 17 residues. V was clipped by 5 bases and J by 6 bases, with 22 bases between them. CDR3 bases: TGTGCCAGCAGTGCGGGGACCTCCCTCCTGACTGATGAAAAACTGTTTTTT. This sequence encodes CASSAGTSLLTDEKLFF.

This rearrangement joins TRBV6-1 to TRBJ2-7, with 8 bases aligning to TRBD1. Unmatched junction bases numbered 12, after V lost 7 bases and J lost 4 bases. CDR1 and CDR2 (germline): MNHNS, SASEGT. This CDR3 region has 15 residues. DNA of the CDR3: TGTGCCAGCAAGATCGGACAGGGAGAATTTTACGAGCAGTACTTC. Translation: CASKIGQGEFYEQYF.

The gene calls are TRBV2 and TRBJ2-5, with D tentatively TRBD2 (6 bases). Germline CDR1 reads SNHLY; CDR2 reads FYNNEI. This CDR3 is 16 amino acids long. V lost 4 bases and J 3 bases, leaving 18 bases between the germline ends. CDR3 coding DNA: TGTGCCAGCAGTGCTCCGGCGGGGCTAGGGGAAGAGACCCAGTACTTC. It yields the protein CASSAPAGLGEETQYF.

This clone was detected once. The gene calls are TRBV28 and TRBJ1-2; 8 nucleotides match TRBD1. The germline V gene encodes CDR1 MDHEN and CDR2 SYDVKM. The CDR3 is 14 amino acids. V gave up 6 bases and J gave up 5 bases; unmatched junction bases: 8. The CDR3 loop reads CASSPGQEVYGYTF. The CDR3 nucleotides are TGTGCCAGCAGCCCGGGACAGGAAGTATATGGCTACACCTTC.

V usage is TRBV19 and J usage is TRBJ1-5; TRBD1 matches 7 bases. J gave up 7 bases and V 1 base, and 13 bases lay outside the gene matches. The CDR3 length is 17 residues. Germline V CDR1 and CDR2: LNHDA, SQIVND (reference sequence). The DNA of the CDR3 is TGTGCCAGTAGTATAGTTTTTGAGACAGGGAGGGCCCAGCCCCAGCATTTT. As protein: CASSIVFETGRAQPQHF.

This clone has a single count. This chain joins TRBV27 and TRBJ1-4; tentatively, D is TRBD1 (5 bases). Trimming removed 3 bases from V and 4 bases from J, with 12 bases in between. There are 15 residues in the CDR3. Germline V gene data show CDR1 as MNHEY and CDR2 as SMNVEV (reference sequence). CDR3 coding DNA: TGTGCCAGCAGTTTTAGGGGATTTTTTAATGAAAAACTGTTTTTT. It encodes CASSFRGFFNEKLFF.

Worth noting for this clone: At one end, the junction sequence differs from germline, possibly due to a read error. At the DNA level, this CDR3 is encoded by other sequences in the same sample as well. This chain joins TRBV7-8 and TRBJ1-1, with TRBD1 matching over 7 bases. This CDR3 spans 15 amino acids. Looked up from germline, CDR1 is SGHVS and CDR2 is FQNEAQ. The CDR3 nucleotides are TGTGCCAGCAGCCTAGCGGCAGGGGGGAACACTGAAGCTTTCTTT. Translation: CASSLAAGGNTEAFF.

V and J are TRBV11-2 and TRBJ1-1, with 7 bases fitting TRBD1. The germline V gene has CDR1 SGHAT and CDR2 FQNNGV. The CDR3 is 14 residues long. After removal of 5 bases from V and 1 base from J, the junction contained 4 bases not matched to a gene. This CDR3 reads CASSPRTGNTEAFF. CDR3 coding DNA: TGTGCCAGCAGCCCCCGGACAGGGAACACTGAAGCTTTCTTT. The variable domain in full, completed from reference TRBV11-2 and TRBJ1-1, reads EAGVAQSPRYKIIEKRQSVAFWCNPISGHATLYWYQQILGQGPKLLIQFQNNGVVDDSQLPKDRFSAERLKGVDSTLKIQPAKLEDSAVYLCASSPRTGNTEAFFGQGTRLTVV.

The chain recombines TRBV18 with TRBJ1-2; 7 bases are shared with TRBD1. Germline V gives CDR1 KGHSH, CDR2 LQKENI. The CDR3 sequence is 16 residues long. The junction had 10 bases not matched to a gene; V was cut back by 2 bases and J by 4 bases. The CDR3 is CASSPGAGTASYGYTF. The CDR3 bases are TGTGCCAGCTCACCAGGAGCCGGGACAGCGAGCTATGGCTACACCTTC. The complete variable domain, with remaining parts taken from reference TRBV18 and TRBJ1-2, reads NAGVMQNPRHLVRRRGQEARLRCSPMKGHSHVYWYRQLPEEGLKFMVYLQKENIIDESGMPKERFSAEFPKEGPSILRIQQVVRGDSAAYFCASSPGAGTASYGYTFGSGTRLTVV.

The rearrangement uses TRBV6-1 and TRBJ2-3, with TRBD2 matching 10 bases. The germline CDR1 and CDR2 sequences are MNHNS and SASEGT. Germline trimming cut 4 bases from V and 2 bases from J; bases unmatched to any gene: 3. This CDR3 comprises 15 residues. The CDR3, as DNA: TGTGCCAGCAGTGGGAGCGGGGGGGCCACAGATACGCAGTATTTT. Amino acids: CASSGSGGATDTQYF.

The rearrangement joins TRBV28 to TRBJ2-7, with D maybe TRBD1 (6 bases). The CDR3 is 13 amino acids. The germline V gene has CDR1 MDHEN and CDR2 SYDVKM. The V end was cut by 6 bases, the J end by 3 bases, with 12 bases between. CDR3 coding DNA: TGTGCCAGCAGCCGCCCACAGGGCTACGAGCAGTACTTC. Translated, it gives CASSRPQGYEQYF. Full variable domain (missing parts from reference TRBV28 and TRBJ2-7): DVKVTQSSRYLVKRTGEKVFLECVQDMDHENMFWYRQDPGLGLRLIYFSYDVKMKEKGDIPEGYSVSREKKERFSLILESASTNQTSMYLCASSRPQGYEQYFGPGTRLTVT.

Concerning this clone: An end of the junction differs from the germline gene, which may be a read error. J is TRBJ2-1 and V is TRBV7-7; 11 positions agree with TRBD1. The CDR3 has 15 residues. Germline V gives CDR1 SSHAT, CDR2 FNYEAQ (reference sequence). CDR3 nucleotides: TGTGCTAGCAGCTTAGGACAGGGGGCTGGCTATGAGCAGTTCTTC. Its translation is CASSLGQGAGYEQFF.

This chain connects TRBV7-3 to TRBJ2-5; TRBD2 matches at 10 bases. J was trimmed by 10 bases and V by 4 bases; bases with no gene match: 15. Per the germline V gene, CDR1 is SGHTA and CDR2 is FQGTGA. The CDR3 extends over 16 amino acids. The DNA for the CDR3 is TGTGCCAGCAGCTCCATACTAGCGGGGCCTCCAAGAGACCAGTACTTC. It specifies CASSSILAGPPRDQYF.

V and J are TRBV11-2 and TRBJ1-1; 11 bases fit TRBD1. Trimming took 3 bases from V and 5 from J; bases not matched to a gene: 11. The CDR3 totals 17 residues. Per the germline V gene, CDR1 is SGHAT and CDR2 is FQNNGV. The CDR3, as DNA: TGTGCCAGCAGCTTTAATCCGGGACAGGGGGGGAATACTGAAGCTTTCTTT. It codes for CASSFNPGQGGNTEAFF.

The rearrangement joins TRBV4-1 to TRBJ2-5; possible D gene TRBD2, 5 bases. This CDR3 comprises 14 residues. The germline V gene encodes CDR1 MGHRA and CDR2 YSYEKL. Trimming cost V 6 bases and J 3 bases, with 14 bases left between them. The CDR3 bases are TGCGCCAGCAGGAGGGTGGCAGGTGAAGAGACCCAGTACTTC. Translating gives CASRRVAGEETQYF.

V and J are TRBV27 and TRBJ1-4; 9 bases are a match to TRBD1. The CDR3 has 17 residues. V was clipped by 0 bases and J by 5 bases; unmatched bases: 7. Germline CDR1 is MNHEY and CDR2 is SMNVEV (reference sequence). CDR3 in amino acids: CASSLSTPGTGNEKLFF. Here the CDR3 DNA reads TGTGCCAGCAGTTTATCTACACCCGGGACAGGGAATGAAAAACTGTTTTTT.

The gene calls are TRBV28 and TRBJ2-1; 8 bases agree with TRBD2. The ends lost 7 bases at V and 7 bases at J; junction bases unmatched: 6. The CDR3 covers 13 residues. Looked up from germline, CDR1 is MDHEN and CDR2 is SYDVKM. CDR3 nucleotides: TGTGCCAGCATGTACCTAGCGGGTAATGAGCAGTTCTTC. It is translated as CASMYLAGNEQFF.

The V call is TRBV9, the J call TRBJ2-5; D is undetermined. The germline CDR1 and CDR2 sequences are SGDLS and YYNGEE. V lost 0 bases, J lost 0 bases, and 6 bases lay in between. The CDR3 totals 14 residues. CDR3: CASSVGGNQETQYF. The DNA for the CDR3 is TGTGCCAGCAGCGTAGGGGGAAACCAAGAGACCCAGTACTTC.

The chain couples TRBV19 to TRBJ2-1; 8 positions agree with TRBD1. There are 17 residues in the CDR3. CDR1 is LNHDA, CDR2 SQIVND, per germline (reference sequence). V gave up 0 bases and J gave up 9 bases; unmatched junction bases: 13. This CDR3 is CASSIDLPGGFESEQFF. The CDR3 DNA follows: TGTGCCAGTAGTATAGACCTCCCAGGGGGCTTTGAAAGTGAGCAGTTCTTC.

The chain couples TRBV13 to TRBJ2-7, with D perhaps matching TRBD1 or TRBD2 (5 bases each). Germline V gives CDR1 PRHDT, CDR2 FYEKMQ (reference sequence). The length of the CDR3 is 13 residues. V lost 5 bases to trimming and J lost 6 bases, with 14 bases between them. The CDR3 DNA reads TGTGCCAGCAGCCCAGGGACCGTCGGCGAGCAGTACTTC. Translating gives CASSPGTVGEQYF.

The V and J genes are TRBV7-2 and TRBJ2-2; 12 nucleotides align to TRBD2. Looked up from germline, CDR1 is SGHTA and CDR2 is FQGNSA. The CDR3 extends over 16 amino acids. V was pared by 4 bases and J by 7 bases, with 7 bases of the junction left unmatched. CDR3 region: CASSWRTSGTIGELFF. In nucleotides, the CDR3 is TGTGCCAGCAGCTGGAGGACTAGCGGGACGATCGGGGAGCTGTTTTTT. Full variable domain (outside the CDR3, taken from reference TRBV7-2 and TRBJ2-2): GAGVSQSPSNKVTEKGKDVELRCDPISGHTALYWYRQSLGQGLEFLIYFQGNSAPDKSGLPSDRFSAERTGGSVSTLTIQRTQQEDSAVYLCASSWRTSGTIGELFFGEGSRLTVL.

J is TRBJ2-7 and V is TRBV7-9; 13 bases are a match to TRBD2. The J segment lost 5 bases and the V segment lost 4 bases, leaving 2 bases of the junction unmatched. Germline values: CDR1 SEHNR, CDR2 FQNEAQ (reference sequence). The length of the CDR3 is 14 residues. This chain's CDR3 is CASSWTSGRDEQYF. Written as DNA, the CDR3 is TGTGCCAGCAGCTGGACTAGCGGGAGAGACGAGCAGTACTTC.

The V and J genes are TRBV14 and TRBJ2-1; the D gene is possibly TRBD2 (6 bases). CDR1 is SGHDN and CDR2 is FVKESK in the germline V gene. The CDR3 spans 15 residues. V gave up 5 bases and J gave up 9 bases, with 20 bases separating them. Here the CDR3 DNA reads TGTGCCAGCAGCACCCGGGACTGGTATGGGTCTGAGCAGTTCTTC. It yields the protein CASSTRDWYGSEQFF.